These T cell receptor beta chains were read from a single sample in a study of blood T cell repertoires in COVID-19. TCRdb keeps only in-frame clones here, not all; method: immunoSEQ multiplex PCR. The table includes about 330,000 clones, roughly 86% detected once. Sequencing was carried out using peripheral blood. The receptors shown here come from a man aged 25 to 40 with COVID-19, enrolled during active disease. The conserved cysteine and the conserved F or W are not part of the CDR3 here. Fields, in order: J gene, V gene, CDR3 protein.

TRBJ2-3 TRBV25-1 ATPGGALITDTQY
TRBJ1-2 TRBV5-1 ASTDSSNYGYT
TRBJ1-6 TRBV9 ASSYGTAYNSPLH
TRBJ2-1 TRBV28 ASSALRPPSSYNEQF
TRBJ2-3 TRBV2 ASSDYRDGTDTQY
TRBJ2-4 TRBV6-5 ASSSPGQSRIQY
TRBJ2-5 TRBV14 ASSHRLGTGGETQY
TRBJ1-2 TRBV24-1 ATSDFGSGSGGYT
TRBJ1-2 TRBV18 ASSPAAGENYGYT
TRBJ2-5 TRBV7-7 ASSFSGGATQY
TRBJ2-1 TRBV24-1 ATSDFSGMGQYNEQF
TRBJ2-6 TRBV28 ASSFPWTGMLFSGANVLT
TRBJ1-3 TRBV9 ASSTTGSSGNTIY
TRBJ2-7 TRBV7-2 ASSYRQDSYEQY
TRBJ1-2 TRBV19 ASSIESYRGNYGYT
TRBJ2-2 TRBV5-1 ASSLEGLNTGELF
TRBJ2-5 TRBV24-1 ATSDFLDRDETQY
TRBJ2-3 TRBV7-2 ASRTTGAGDTQY
TRBJ2-5 TRBV6-1 ASSEAIQGARVETQY
TRBJ2-7 TRBV4-3 ASSQDHGSGLYYEQY
TRBJ2-7 TRBV5-1 ASSLASGTAREQY
TRBJ2-6 TRBV6-5 ASSYLLNSGANVLT
TRBJ2-7 TRBV11-2 ASSFGEGYEQY
TRBJ1-5 TRBV6-2/TRBV6-3 ASSPSNQPQH
TRBJ2-7 TRBV24-1 ATSGGTYEQY
TRBJ2-3 TRBV23-1 ASSQLTGDRTPTDTQY
TRBJ2-1 TRBV7-8 ASSLARWASGSSYNEQF
TRBJ1-6 TRBV4-3 ASSQVGGSNSPLH
TRBJ2-7 TRBV7-8 ASSPTGTGISYEQY
TRBJ2-1 TRBV6-5 ASQGQESNEQF
TRBJ2-1 TRBV30 ACTGTRVYNEQF
TRBJ2-5 TRBV19 ASSHRAGGKLQQETQY
TRBJ1-1 TRBV6-2/TRBV6-3 ASSYSTGPSEAF